This T cell receptor beta chain was recovered during a study of neurological immune-mediated disorders. This clonotype was recorded at least ten times. TCRdb re-called the 5' RACE reads through MiXCR, storing one row per CDR3 protein. Seen here are around 65,000 distinct CDR3 sequences, approximately 5.1% observed once, and the top ten hold about 5.3%. Germline values: CDR1 SGHRS, CDR2 YFSETQ. V lost 1 base and J lost 7; bases outside the gene matches: 9. The CDR3 is made up of 15 amino acids. The TCR was taken from a human donor with multiple sclerosis. The donor label of this sample is uncertain. The chain combines TRBV5-1 with TRBJ1-2; 8 bases are a match to TRBD1. Sequenced input: PBMCs. The DNA for the CDR3 is TGCGCCAGCAGCTTGACCCCGGACAGGGTGTTTGGCTACACCTTC. Translation gives CASSLTPDRVFGYTF.